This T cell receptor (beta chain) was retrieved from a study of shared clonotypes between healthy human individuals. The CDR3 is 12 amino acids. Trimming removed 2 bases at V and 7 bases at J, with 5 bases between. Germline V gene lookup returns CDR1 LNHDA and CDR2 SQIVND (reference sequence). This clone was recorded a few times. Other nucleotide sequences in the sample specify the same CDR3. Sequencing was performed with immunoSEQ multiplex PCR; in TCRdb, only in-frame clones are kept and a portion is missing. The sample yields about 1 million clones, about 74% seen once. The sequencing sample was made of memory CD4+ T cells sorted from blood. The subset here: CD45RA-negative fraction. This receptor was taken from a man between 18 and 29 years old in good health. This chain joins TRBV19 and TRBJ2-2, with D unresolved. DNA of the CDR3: TGTGCCAGTAGTATACGGGTCGGGGAGCTGTTTTTT. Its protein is CASSIRVGELFF.